Listed below are T cell receptor beta chains from one sample, sequenced in a study of cytomegalovirus exposure and HLA in healthy donors. Clones were sequenced by immunoSEQ multiplex PCR, and TCRdb holds only the in-frame ones, with some missing. In the table there are around 100,000 clones, around 82% of which are singletons. Input material: PBMCs. These receptors were obtained from a man aged 35 to 55 in good health and CMV-seropositive. Both conserved end residues are part of each CDR3. The D gene is left open where the match is weak. Some rows have no size entry. The others give once, few or many, or a class for an expanded clone.

V	J	D	size	CDR3	DNA
TRBV30	TRBJ1-1	-	-	CAWSVARRTEAFF	TGTGCCTGGAGTGTAGCCCGGAGGACTGAAGCTTTCTTT
TRBV4-1	TRBJ2-1	TRBD1	-	CASRKPGQGALNEQFF	TGCGCCAGCAGAAAGCCGGGTCAGGGGGCTCTAAATGAGCAGTTCTTC
TRBV28	TRBJ1-2	-	-	CASSLHSLNYGYTF	TGTGCCAGCAGTTTACACAGCTTAAACTATGGCTACACCTTC
TRBV11-3	TRBJ2-2	TRBD2	-	CASTTSGSAGELFF	TGTGCCAGCACCACTAGCGGGAGTGCCGGGGAGCTGTTTTTT
TRBV7-2	TRBJ2-7	TRBD2	-	CASSLAPLTSGLGEQYF	TGTGCCAGCAGCCTCGCGCCCTTGACTAGCGGGCTCGGAGAGCAGTACTTC
TRBV12-5	TRBJ2-1	-	few	CASGSSLSTFYNEQFF	TGTGCTAGTGGTTCCTCCCTTAGTACTTTTTACAATGAGCAGTTCTTC
TRBV30	TRBJ2-3	-	few	CAWSRLALSTDTQYF	TGTGCCTGGAGTCGTCTAGCACTTAGCACAGATACGCAGTATTTT
TRBV2	TRBJ2-5	TRBD2	-	CASSESRASGGVETQYF	TGTGCCAGCAGTGAATCTCGGGCTAGCGGGGGAGTAGAGACCCAGTACTTC
TRBV2	TRBJ1-2	TRBD1	few	CASIGSRGLGGYTF	TGTGCCAGCATCGGTAGCAGGGGGTTGGGTGGCTACACCTTC
TRBV28	TRBJ2-1	-	few	CAAISLSGEKYNEQFF	TGTGCCGCCATTTCTCTTAGCGGAGAAAAATACAATGAGCAGTTCTTC
TRBV5-1	TRBJ2-3	-	-	CASSLGAMHSTDTQYF	TGCGCCAGCAGCTTGGGGGCCATGCATAGCACAGATACGCAGTATTTT
TRBV7-9	TRBJ2-1	TRBD2	-	CASSSLTSGGANEQFF	TGTGCCAGCAGTTCCCTCACTAGCGGGGGGGCGAATGAGCAGTTCTTC
TRBV19	TRBJ2-7	TRBD2	-	CASRLAGTDEQYF	TGTGCCAGTCGACTAGCGGGGACCGACGAGCAGTACTTC
TRBV19	TRBJ2-3	-	once	CASRRGTSTDTQYF	TGTGCCAGTAGGAGGGGGACAAGCACAGATACGCAGTATTTT
TRBV4-2	TRBJ2-7	TRBD1	-	CASSQEADRGGPSYEQYF	TGTGCCAGCAGCCAAGAGGCTGACAGGGGAGGTCCCTCCTACGAGCAGTACTTC
TRBV28	TRBJ1-5	-	-	CASNWPFSNQPQHF	TGTGCCAGCAATTGGCCGTTCAGCAATCAGCCCCAGCATTTT
TRBV14	TRBJ2-7	TRBD1	-	CASSDRWGTGFYEQYF	TGTGCCAGCAGCGATAGGTGGGGGACAGGATTTTACGAGCAGTACTTC
TRBV4-1	TRBJ1-6	TRBD1	-	CASSQDQGGYSPLHF	TGCGCCAGCAGCCAAGATCAGGGGGGCTATTCACCCCTCCACTTT
TRBV7-9	TRBJ2-7	-	few	CASSLPQDISYEQYF	TGTGCCAGCAGCTTACCCCAGGACATCTCCTACGAGCAGTACTTC
TRBV2	TRBJ1-5	TRBD1	-	CASSRTGDDQPQHF	TGTGCCAGCAGTCGCACAGGGGACGATCAGCCCCAGCATTTT
TRBV10-3	TRBJ1-6	TRBD1	-	CAISESAGGGSPLHF	TGTGCCATCAGTGAGTCCGCAGGGGGAGGTTCACCCCTCCACTTT
TRBV27	TRBJ2-7	TRBD2	-	CASKTSGSYEQYF	TGTGCCAGCAAAACTAGCGGCTCCTACGAGCAGTACTTC
TRBV25-1	TRBJ1-3	-	few	CASRGGSGNTIYF	TGTGCCAGCAGGGGGGGCTCTGGAAACACCATATATTTT
TRBV7-2	TRBJ2-1	TRBD2	-	CASSLMGGPAEQFF	TGTGCCAGCAGCTTAATGGGAGGGCCTGCTGAGCAGTTCTTC
TRBV18	TRBJ1-6	-	-	CASSDVGEGSPLHF	TGTGCCAGCTCGGACGTTGGGGAGGGATCACCCCTCCACTTT
TRBV30	TRBJ2-1	TRBD2	few	CAWTPPGRGTYNEQFF	TGTGCCTGGACTCCCCCAGGGCGGGGGACCTACAATGAGCAGTTCTTC
TRBV11-1	TRBJ2-5	TRBD2	-	CASSSRDGLAFLETQYF	TGTGCCAGCAGTTCGCGAGATGGACTAGCTTTTTTGGAGACCCAGTACTTC
TRBV18	TRBJ1-6	TRBD1	-	CASRTRTGNNSPLHF	TGTGCCAGCCGAACCAGGACAGGGAACAATTCACCCCTCCACTTT
TRBV7-2	TRBJ1-4	TRBD1	few	CASSEGASSEKLFF	TGTGCCAGCAGCGAGGGGGCGTCGAGTGAAAAACTGTTTTTT
TRBV6-1	TRBJ2-5	-	-	CASRGGSVLTQYF	TGTGCCAGCCGAGGGGGTAGCGTTTTGACCCAGTACTTC
TRBV27	TRBJ1-4	-	-	CASKPGLEEKLFF	TGTGCCAGCAAGCCGGGGTTGGAAGAAAAACTGTTTTTT
TRBV27	TRBJ2-3	-	few	CASSLLASTRDTQYF	TGTGCCAGCAGTTTACTGGCCAGCACCAGGGATACGCAGTATTTT
TRBV5-1	TRBJ2-1	TRBD2	-	CASSLAASGPHNEQFF	TGCGCCAGCAGCTTGGCAGCTAGCGGGCCCCACAATGAGCAGTTCTTC
TRBV5-6	TRBJ2-1	TRBD2	-	CASSSSGGNEQFF	TGTGCCAGCAGCTCTAGCGGGGGCAATGAGCAGTTCTTC
TRBV11-1	TRBJ2-7	-	-	CASSLNREHYEQYF	TGTGCCAGCAGCTTAAACCGGGAACACTACGAGCAGTACTTC
TRBV5-4	TRBJ1-1	-	-	CASSLAGGATEAFF	TGTGCCAGCAGCTTGGCCGGGGGGGCGACTGAAGCTTTCTTT
TRBV5-1	TRBJ2-7	TRBD1	-	CASSMGTGGYEQYF	TGCGCCAGCAGCATGGGGACAGGGGGCTACGAGCAGTACTTC
TRBV5-1	TRBJ2-7	-	-	CASSLEGGGSYEQYF	TGCGCCAGCAGCTTGGAAGGGGGGGGGTCCTACGAGCAGTACTTC
TRBV2	TRBJ1-2	-	once	CASSGAGYGYTF	TGTGCCAGCTCAGGGGCCGGCTATGGCTACACCTTC
TRBV27	TRBJ2-1	-	-	CASSREEQFF	TGTGCCAGCAGTCGAGAGGAGCAGTTCTTC
TRBV5-1	TRBJ2-7	TRBD1	once	CASTVTGGSYEQYF	TGCGCCAGCACCGTGACAGGGGGGAGCTACGAGCAGTACTTC
TRBV5-1	TRBJ1-4	-	-	CASRAQGTNEKLFF	TGCGCCAGCAGGGCGCAGGGTACTAATGAAAAACTGTTTTTT
TRBV27	TRBJ1-2	TRBD1	-	CASGWGQGFNYGYTF	TGTGCCAGCGGATGGGGACAGGGTTTCAACTATGGCTACACCTTC
TRBV27	TRBJ1-5	TRBD1	few	CASSQGQGAQPQHF	TGTGCCAGCAGCCAAGGACAGGGAGCACAGCCCCAGCATTTT
TRBV29-1	TRBJ1-1	-	once	CSAATPRAGTEAFF	TGCAGCGCCGCCACCCCTCGGGCGGGCACTGAAGCTTTCTTT
TRBV2	TRBJ2-7	-	few	CANSVQGNEQYF	TGTGCCAACTCTGTACAGGGTAACGAGCAGTACTTC
TRBV2	TRBJ1-2	TRBD1	few	CASTLGTGFSYTF	TGTGCCAGCACCCTGGGGACAGGGTTCAGCTACACCTTC
TRBV21-1	TRBJ2-7	-	-	CASSPRRSYEQYF	TGTGCCAGCAGCCCCCGGAGGTCCTACGAGCAGTACTTC
TRBV28	TRBJ2-3	TRBD2	once	CASTGRGADTQYF	TGTGCCAGCACCGGGAGGGGGGCAGATACGCAGTATTTT
TRBV25-1	TRBJ2-2	TRBD1	-	CASSFTGTGDTGELFF	TGTGCCAGCAGTTTTACCGGGACAGGAGACACCGGGGAGCTGTTTTTT